Shown below are 3 T cell receptor beta chains from a single sample sequenced in a study of OX40 agonist ivuxolimab in advanced cancers. This table comes from immunoSEQ multiplex PCR, and its TCRdb copy is limited to in-frame clones, with some not included. The repertoire includes approximately 82,000 clones, roughly 92% of them detected once, and roughly 0.6% sits in the top ten. Sample: CD4+ or CD8+ T cells sorted from blood, taken in a trial of the OX40 agonist ivuxolimab. The receptors here all came from an adult with an advanced solid tumor such as melanoma, head and neck, liver or kidney cancer.

The chain uses TRBV30 and TRBJ1-5; tentative D call: TRBD1 (6 bases). Germline CDR1 is GTSNPN and CDR2 is SVGIG (reference sequence). V lost 2 bases and J 5 bases, leaving 10 bases between the germline ends. The CDR3 is 13 amino acids. The CDR3 protein is CAWSIRGDQPQHF. The DNA for the CDR3 is TGTGCCTGGAGTATCAGGGGTGATCAGCCCCAGCATTTT.

The rearrangement uses TRBV4-1 and TRBJ1-4, with no clear D. This CDR3 contains 16 residues. Between the trimmed V and J ends, which lost 4 bases and 4 bases, there was a span of 16 bases. Per the germline V gene, CDR1 is MGHRA and CDR2 is YSYEKL. Here the CDR3 DNA reads TGCGCCAGCAGCCGGACCCAGAGGACCGATAATGAAAAACTGTTTTTT. Protein: CASSRTQRTDNEKLFF.

The J gene is TRBJ2-1, the V gene TRBV5-1; D is undetermined. The germline V gene has CDR1 SGHRS and CDR2 YFSETQ. With 7 bases removed from V and 0 bases from J, the gap between germline ends came to 8 bases. This CDR3 comprises 13 residues. CDR3 DNA sequence: TGCGCCAGCTACGAGAGCTCCTACAATGAGCAGTTCTTC. This gives the protein CASYESSYNEQFF.